This entry lists 5 T cell receptor beta chains sequenced from one sample in a study of human T cells and chemical hapten exposure. TCRdb re-derived calls from the RACE reads in MiXCR, one entry per CDR3 protein. The sample includes around 300,000 distinct CDR3 sequences, about 7% of them seen just once. Time point described: patch test 1, 2 weeks after DPC sensitization. Indicated treatment: therapeutic diphenylcyclopropenone sensitization with weekly scalp DPC. This specimen was whole blood, taken in connection with sensitization to the hapten diphenylcyclopropenone (DPC). Every receptor here comes from a woman under 30 with alopecia areata. Some clones in this sample may be carry-over from other donors' samples.

The gene calls are TRBV5-4 and TRBJ2-1, with D possibly TRBD1 on 7 matching bases. The CDR3 spans 18 residues. The germline gives CDR1 SGHNT, CDR2 YYREEE (reference sequence). V lost 1 base and J lost 5, with 22 bases in between. CDR3 loop: CASSLPGGRTLTDNEQFF. DNA for the CDR3: TGTGCCAGCAGCTTGCCAGGGGGGCGTACACTTACCGACAATGAGCAGTTCTTC. Complete variable domain (other parts from reference TRBV5-4 and TRBJ2-1): ETGVTQSPTHLIKTRGQQVTLRCSSQSGHNTVSWYQQALGQGPQFIFQYYREEENGRGNFPPRFSGLQFPNYSSELNVNALELDDSALYLCASSLPGGRTLTDNEQFFGPGTRLTVL.

This clonotype has just a few counts. This chain joins TRBV18 and TRBJ2-3, with D perhaps TRBD2 (6 bases). CDR1 KGHSH and CDR2 LQKENI come from the germline V gene. This CDR3 is built from 15 residues. Trimming stripped 6 bases from V and 2 bases from J, with 15 bases between. The CDR3 nucleotides read TGTGCCAGCTCCCTCGTTTCGGGGGACACAGATACGCAGTATTTT. Translated, it gives CASSLVSGDTDTQYF. The whole variable domain, remainder taken from reference TRBV18 and TRBJ2-3, is NAGVMQNPRHLVRRRGQEARLRCSPMKGHSHVYWYRQLPEEGLKFMVYLQKENIIDESGMPKERFSAEFPKEGPSILRIQQVVRGDSAAYFCASSLVSGDTDTQYFGPGTRLTVL.

Ten or more counts support this clonotype. V and J are TRBV7-2 and TRBJ2-5; 9 bases map to TRBD2. The CDR3 runs 15 residues. Germline trimming cut 5 bases from V and 3 bases from J; bases unmatched to any gene: 7. The germline V gene has CDR1 SGHTA and CDR2 FQGNSA. CDR3 sequence: CASSRPSSGEETQYF. CDR3 DNA: TGTGCCAGCAGCCGCCCCTCTAGCGGGGAAGAGACCCAGTACTTC.

V and J are TRBV28 and TRBJ2-3; 11 bases agree with TRBD1. The CDR3 loop spans 15 amino acids. CDR1 and CDR2 (germline): MDHEN, SYDVKM. The J segment lost 4 bases and the V segment lost 4 bases, leaving 4 bases of the junction unmatched. CDR3 residues: CASSSGQGAPDTQYF. The CDR3 bases are TGTGCCAGCAGTTCCGGACAGGGGGCCCCAGATACGCAGTATTTT. Combining the CDR3 with reference TRBV28 and TRBJ2-3 gives the whole variable domain DVKVTQSSRYLVKRTGEKVFLECVQDMDHENMFWYRQDPGLGLRLIYFSYDVKMKEKGDIPEGYSVSREKKERFSLILESASTNQTSMYLCASSSGQGAPDTQYFGPGTRLTVL.

This clonotype was counted only a few times. V gene TRBV24-1 combines with J gene TRBJ1-1; D ambiguous. This CDR3 spans 12 amino acids. Germline loops: CDR1 KGHDR, CDR2 SFDVKD. V was trimmed by 6 bases and J by 7 bases, leaving 11 bases between them. The CDR3 spells CATSSLGDEAFF. The CDR3 region has the DNA TGTGCCACCAGTTCCCTCGGCGATGAAGCTTTCTTT.